The rows below give T cell receptor beta chains drawn from one sample of a study of Tregs in tolerant kidney transplant recipients. Clones were read by immunoSEQ multiplex PCR, and TCRdb kept only the in-frame ones, dropping some. Of over 50,000 clones in the sample, approximately 85% were seen once. This specimen consisted of Tregs from blood, obtained before the transplant. The receptors shown here come from a human donor who received a combined kidney and bone marrow transplant. CDR3s include the opening cysteine and the closing phenylalanine or tryptophan. The D gene is left open where the match is weak. Size is stated for part of the rows, as once, few or many counts, or as a class when the clone is expanded.

>TRBJ2-7|TRBD1|TRBV6-1|few
CASSEAGTGAEQYF
TGTGCCAGCAGTGAAGCCGGGACAGGAGCCGAGCAGTACTTC
>TRBJ1-1|NA|TRBV20-1|NA
CSVLRTEETLF
TGCAGTGTGCTAAGGACCGAAGAAACCCTCTTT
>TRBJ2-5|NA|TRBV5-4|NA
CASSSQGFETQYF
TGTGCCAGCAGCTCACAGGGATTTGAGACCCAGTACTTC
>TRBJ1-1|NA|TRBV19|NA
CASSIGGRDTEAFF
TGTGCCAGTAGTATTGGGGGGAGGGACACTGAAGCTTTCTTT
>TRBJ2-5|NA|TRBV7-2|NA
CASSLAGGPGETQYF
TGTGCCAGCAGCTTAGCGGGGGGGCCTGGAGAGACCCAGTACTTC
>TRBJ2-5|NA|TRBV5-6|NA
CASSHLVRGRETQYF
TGTGCCAGCAGCCACTTAGTCCGGGGGAGGGAGACCCAGTACTTC
>TRBJ1-2|NA|TRBV5-5|NA
CASSPGRSNYGYTF
TGTGCCAGCAGCCCCGGACGGTCCAACTATGGCTACACCTTC
>TRBJ1-5|NA|TRBV28|NA
CASSLFGQPQHF
TGTGCCAGCAGTTTATTCGGGCAGCCCCAGCATTTT
>TRBJ2-3|NA|TRBV7-2|NA
CASSFRGVYGTYF
TGTGCCAGCAGCTTTCGCGGGGTATACGGGACGTATTTT
>TRBJ2-7|NA|TRBV30|NA
CAWSGVGGRKGYEQYF
TGTGCCTGGAGTGGGGTTGGGGGGAGGAAAGGCTACGAGCAGTACTTC
>TRBJ1-1|NA|TRBV9|NA
CASSVAQNTEAFF
TGTGCCAGCAGCGTAGCTCAAAACACTGAAGCTTTCTTT
>TRBJ2-1|NA|TRBV30|NA
CAWSPTGRPQFF
TGTGCCTGGAGCCCCACGGGCAGACCTCAGTTCTTC
>TRBJ1-1|TRBD1|TRBV7-8|NA
CASSLRTGSLWNTEAFF
TGTGCCAGCAGCTTAAGGACAGGCTCCCTGTGGAACACTGAAGCTTTCTTT
>TRBJ1-5|TRBD1|TRBV4-1|NA
CASSQGPDRAYQPQHF
TGCGCCAGCAGCCAAGGCCCGGACAGGGCCTATCAGCCCCAGCATTTT
>TRBJ2-1|TRBD1|TRBV27|once
CASSLSRQGVKVEQFF
TGTGCCAGCAGTTTATCACGGCAGGGGGTTAAGGTAGAGCAGTTCTTC
>TRBJ1-5|NA|TRBV4-2|NA
CASSQDFRGYSNQPQHF
TGTGCCAGCAGCCAAGACTTTCGGGGGTATAGCAATCAGCCCCAGCATTTT
>TRBJ2-7|NA|TRBV28|NA
CASSFAPNRVKNEQYF
TGTGCCAGCAGTTTTGCCCCCAACAGGGTGAAGAACGAGCAGTACTTC
>TRBJ1-2|NA|TRBV9|NA
CASSPRQRNGYTF
TGTGCCAGCAGCCCCCGACAAAGAAATGGCTACACCTTC
>TRBJ1-6|NA|TRBV15|NA
CATSRGDSPLHF
TGTGCCACCAGCAGAGGAGATTCACCCCTCCACTTT
>TRBJ1-2|NA|TRBV19|NA
CASSTPNSYGYTF
TGTGCCAGTAGTACCCCTAACAGCTATGGCTACACCTTC
>TRBJ1-2|TRBD1|TRBV5-4|NA
CASSPGGTGGYSNYGYTF
TGTGCCAGCAGCCCAGGCGGAACAGGGGGCTATTCCAACTATGGCTACACCTTC
>TRBJ1-2|TRBD1|TRBV6-5|once
CASSQTGTAYGYTF
TGTGCCAGCAGCCAGACAGGGACGGCCTATGGCTACACCTTC
>TRBJ1-6|NA|TRBV6-5|NA
CASSGSVYNSPLHF
TGTGCCAGCAGCGGGAGCGTCTATAATTCACCCCTCCACTTT
>TRBJ2-1|NA|TRBV27|NA
CASSRLAPINEQFF
TGTGCCAGCAGTCGACTCGCCCCAATCAATGAGCAGTTCTTC
>TRBJ2-5|NA|TRBV5-1|NA
CASSLGDQETQYF
TGCGCCAGCAGCTTGGGAGATCAAGAGACCCAGTACTTC
>TRBJ2-3|TRBD2|TRBV10-1|NA
CASSESTRGLAGRADTQYF
TGCGCCAGCAGTGAGTCGACCAGAGGACTAGCGGGTCGGGCAGATACGCAGTATTTT
>TRBJ2-7|TRBD2|TRBV29-1|NA
CSVARGTWQYF
TGCAGCGTCGCGCGGGGGACGTGGCAGTACTTC
>TRBJ1-1|TRBD1|TRBV5-1|NA
CASSLPGGASGTEAFF
TGCGCCAGCAGCTTGCCAGGGGGCGCGTCGGGCACTGAAGCTTTCTTT
>TRBJ2-1|TRBD1|TRBV5-1|few
CASSQVIWGQGAGEQFF
TGCGCCAGCAGCCAGGTGATATGGGGACAGGGGGCCGGGGAGCAGTTCTTC
>TRBJ2-3|NA|TRBV27|NA
CASRLFRGGTDTQYF
TGTGCCAGCAGGTTATTCAGGGGTGGCACAGATACGCAGTATTTT
>TRBJ1-4|NA|TRBV7-9|NA
CASSPRRRGENEKLFF
TGTGCCAGCAGCCCCCGTAGGAGGGGTGAAAATGAAAAACTGTTTTTT
>TRBJ2-1|NA|TRBV2|NA
CASSEARLAGNEQFF
TGTGCCAGCAGTGAAGCACGGCTAGCCGGGAATGAGCAGTTCTTC
>TRBJ2-1|TRBD2|TRBV5-1|NA
CASSIGTSGYNEQFF
TGCGCCAGCAGCATCGGGACTAGCGGATACAATGAGCAGTTCTTC
>TRBJ1-2|NA|TRBV28|NA
CASSILRDVYGGYTF
TGTGCCAGCAGTATCCTCCGGGACGTCTACGGGGGCTACACCTTC
>TRBJ2-5|NA|TRBV29-1|NA
CSVDDRQEETQYF
TGCAGCGTTGATGACAGACAAGAAGAGACCCAGTACTTC
>TRBJ1-1|NA|TRBV13|NA
CASSLLANTEAFF
TGTGCCAGCAGCTTACTAGCTAACACTGAAGCTTTCTTT